The 20 T cell receptor beta chains below come from one sample, sequenced in a study of regulatory T cells in long-lasting Graves disease. To make TCR beta libraries, researchers used iRepertoire HTBI primers and Arm-PCR of CDR3 regions. TCRdb processed the multiplex PCR reads anew with MiXCR; each CDR3 protein has one entry. The sample contains 450,000 to 600,000 distinct CDR3 sequences, about 13% of which appear only once. Indicated time point: newly diagnosed GD, antithyroid drugs for less than 3 months. Construction of the TCR library relied on RNA isolated from PBMCs. These data were likewise used in another study, on T cells in Graves' hyperthyroidism and ophthalmopathy.

Source: peripheral blood mononuclear cells (PBMCs), taken at new diagnosis, from a patient treated with antithyroid drugs. The receptors stem from a man aged 25 to 40 with Graves disease.

This clonotype was seen ten or more times. The V gene is TRBV3-1, the J gene TRBJ2-7, with 9 bases fitting TRBD2. V was pared by 3 bases and J by 1 base, with 4 bases of the junction left unmatched. CDR1 is LGHDT and CDR2 is YNNKEL in the germline V gene (reference sequence). CDR3 length: 15 amino acids. The CDR3, as DNA: TGTGCCAGCAGCCAGACTAGCGGCCTTTCCTACGAGCAGTACTTC. Its protein product is CASSQTSGLSYEQYF.

In its sample, this clonotype was seen many times. This chain connects TRBV15 to TRBJ2-5; 9 bases are a match to TRBD2. The CDR3 is made up of 15 amino acids. Per the germline V gene, CDR1 is LNHNV and CDR2 is YYDKDF (reference sequence). The ends lost 3 bases at V and 4 bases at J; junction bases unmatched: 6. Here the CDR3 reads CATSRGTREGETQYF. The CDR3, as DNA: TGTGCCACCAGCAGGGGGACGCGGGAGGGAGAGACCCAGTACTTC.

This clonotype came up many times. The V gene is TRBV2, the J gene TRBJ2-3, with TRBD1 identical over 8 bases. Trimming cost V 10 bases and J 1 base; bases outside gene matches: 7. Germline V gene sequence: CDR1 SNHLY, CDR2 FYNNEI. The CDR3 sequence is 14 residues long. The CDR3 reads CANSPDRGTDTQYF. CDR3 bases: TGTGCCAACTCCCCGGACAGGGGCACAGATACGCAGTATTTT.

This clonotype was counted at least ten times. The chain links TRBV7-9 to TRBJ2-2; 9 bases match TRBD1. The CDR3 extends over 15 amino acids. Germline-derived CDR1 and CDR2 are SEHNR and FQNEAQ (reference sequence). Trimming at V came to 4 bases and at J to 7 bases, leaving 7 bases not matched to a gene. The CDR3 reads CASSSGQGRDGELFF. The CDR3 nucleotides are TGTGCCAGCAGCTCCGGACAGGGGAGGGACGGGGAGCTGTTTTTT. The complete variable domain, with remaining parts taken from reference TRBV7-9 and TRBJ2-2, reads DTGVSQNPRHKITKRGQNVTFRCDPISEHNRLYWYRQTLGQGPEFLTYFQNEAQLEKSRLLSDRFSAERPKGSFSTLEIQRTEQGDSAMYLCASSSGQGRDGELFFGEGSRLTVL.

This clonotype was seen many times. This chain links TRBV28 with TRBJ2-4; perhaps TRBD2 as D (7 bases). V gave up 5 bases and J gave up 3 bases, with 17 bases separating them. The CDR3 consists of 16 residues. Looked up from germline, CDR1 is MDHEN and CDR2 is SYDVKM. This chain's CDR3 is CASSPIGGASKNIQYF. CDR3 nucleotide sequence: TGTGCCAGCAGTCCCATAGGGGGGGCGAGCAAAAACATTCAGTACTTC.

To note about this clonotype: This may be a read error: a much more frequent sequence differs by one nucleotide. In nucleotides, the CDR3 is TGTGCCAGCAGTGAATATGGTCGCCCCCCCGGTTACAATGGGCAGTTCTTC. It codes for CASSEYGRPPGYNGQFF. The chain recombines TRBV6-1 with TRBJ2-1; no clear D. The CDR3 length is 17 residues. Per the germline V gene, CDR1 is MNHNS and CDR2 is SASEGT.

This sequence joins TRBV15 and TRBJ2-7; the match to TRBD1 covers 8 bases. CDR3 size: 16 residues. Germline loops: CDR1 LNHNV, CDR2 YYDKDF (reference sequence). V trimming: 1 base; J trimming: 4 bases; junction bases outside the gene matches: 9. The chain's CDR3 is CATSRVGQGAWYEQYF. The CDR3 DNA is TGTGCCACCAGCAGAGTTGGCCAGGGGGCTTGGTACGAGCAGTACTTC.

Comment on this clonotype: This likely traces to a read error, being one base from a far larger clone. The genes are TRBV6-1 and TRBJ2-7; a weak D match, TRBD2 (5 bases). Germline CDR1 MNHNS, CDR2 SASEGT. CDR3 length equals 12 residues. The CDR3 coding sequence is TGTACCAGCAGTCTTAGCGTCTACGAGCAGTACTTC. Protein product: CTSSLSVYEQYF.

This clonotype was counted many times. The V call is TRBV12-3 or TRBV12-4, the J call TRBJ1-1; D possibly corresponds to TRBD1 (6 bases). The germline V and J ends were trimmed by 2 bases and 1 base, with 11 bases remaining between them. CDR3 length equals 15 residues. This CDR3 reads CASSLNPQGNTEAFF. CDR3 coding DNA: TGTGCCAGCAGTTTAAACCCACAGGGGAACACTGAAGCTTTCTTT.

This clonotype was recorded many times. The chain recombines TRBV5-1 with TRBJ2-1; 12 nucleotides agree with TRBD2. Germline V gene sequence: CDR1 SGHRS, CDR2 YFSETQ. This CDR3 is 15 amino acids long. V was clipped by 3 bases and J by 10 bases; unmatched bases: 8. The CDR3 DNA reads as TGCGCCAGCAGCTCTACTAGCGGGAGGCGCTACGAGCAGTTCTTC. Its translation: CASSSTSGRRYEQFF.

This clonotype was seen ten or more times. DNA for the CDR3: TGTGCCAGCAGCTTAATCACGGGAGGCTGGGACGAGCAGTACTTC. This encodes CASSLITGGWDEQYF. The chain uses TRBV11-2 and TRBJ2-7; 7 bases fit TRBD2. The CDR3 is 15 residues long. The junction had 9 bases not matched to a gene; V was cut back by 2 bases and J by 5 bases. CDR1 is SGHAT, CDR2 FQNNGV, per germline.

This clonotype was seen ten or more times. This sequence joins TRBV28 and TRBJ2-1; D is undetermined. With 5 bases removed from V and 6 bases from J, the gap between germline ends came to 5 bases. Germline loops: CDR1 MDHEN, CDR2 SYDVKM. CDR3 size: 11 residues. The CDR3 spells CASSPINEQFF. CDR3 bases: TGTGCCAGCAGTCCGATCAATGAGCAGTTCTTC.

There are a few counts of this clonotype. The V and J genes are TRBV5-4 and TRBJ1-2; TRBD1 aligns across 7 bases. The CDR3 is made up of 16 amino acids. J lost 4 bases, V lost 4 bases, and 13 bases had no gene match. Germline V gene data show CDR1 as SGHNT and CDR2 as YYREEE (reference sequence). The CDR3 DNA reads TGTGCCAGCAGCCCTCGACAGGGTGCTGGGGTCTATGGCTACACCTTC. It translates to CASSPRQGAGVYGYTF.

As DNA, the CDR3 is TGTGCCAGCAGTTACGGCGCGATCCCTAACTATGGCTACACCTTC. Its translation: CASSYGAIPNYGYTF. The gene calls are TRBV6-9 and TRBJ1-2; D not resolved. The CDR3 has 15 amino acids. V shed 3 bases and J shed 0 bases, with 11 bases lying between them. CDR1 and CDR2 (germline): MNHGY, SVAAGI.

The rearrangement links TRBV20-1 to TRBJ1-3; no reliable D call. The CDR3 covers 15 residues. V lost 4 bases and J 0 bases, leaving 13 bases between the germline ends. In germline, CDR1 is DFQATT, CDR2 SNEGSKA (reference sequence). The DNA of the CDR3 is TGCAGTGCTACCTCCTGGCAGGCCTCTGGAAACACCATATATTTT. It specifies CSATSWQASGNTIYF.

This clonotype was seen ten or more times. This chain joins TRBV6-1 and TRBJ1-5; D remains unclear. The V and J ends lost 4 bases and 0 bases respectively, with 16 bases between them. The CDR3 runs to 17 residues. The V gene's germline CDR1 is MNHNS and CDR2 SASEGT. CDR3 nucleotide sequence: TGTGCCAGCAGTGTCTTGACGGGCGCATATAGCAATCAGCCCCAGCATTTT. Protein sequence: CASSVLTGAYSNQPQHF.

With regard to this clonotype: The CDR3 ends on some other residue instead of the conserved phenylalanine or tryptophan, so this is likely a read error. The V gene is TRBV20-1, the J gene TRBJ2-1; 15 bases agree with TRBD2. CDR1 is DFQATT and CDR2 is SNEGSKA in the germline V gene (reference sequence). The CDR3 is made up of 16 amino acids. V gave up 6 bases and J gave up 3 bases; unmatched junction bases: 6. The CDR3 protein is CSAPGLAGGGYNEQFL. The DNA for the CDR3 is TGCAGTGCACCGGGACTAGCGGGAGGAGGCTACAATGAGCAGTTCCTC.

The chain has TRBV30 and TRBJ2-7, with 9 bases aligning to TRBD1. The CDR3 length is 15 residues. The V and J ends lost 5 bases and 1 base, in that order; junction bases with no gene match: 9. CDR1 and CDR2 from the germline V gene are GTSNPN and SVGIG (reference sequence). CDR3 coding DNA: TGTGCCTGGGGTTGGACAGGGGCGTATTCCTACGAGCAGTACTTC. Amino acids: CAWGWTGAYSYEQYF.

This chain connects TRBV7-6 to TRBJ2-7; no reliable D call. Trimming left V 5 bases short and J 0 bases short, with 11 bases between. Germline V gene sequence: CDR1 SGHVS, CDR2 FNYEAQ. The CDR3 is 14 residues long. CDR3 nucleotides: TGTGCCAGCAGCCCGATTCGAGCCTCCTACGAGCAGTACTTC. Encoded protein: CASSPIRASYEQYF. The full variable domain, with the rest looked up from reference TRBV7-6 and TRBJ2-7, is GAGVSQSPRYKVTKRGQDVALRCDPISGHVSLYWYRQALGQGPEFLTYFNYEAQQDKSGLPNDRFSAERPEGSISTLTIQRTEQRDSAMYRCASSPIRASYEQYFGPGTRLTVT.

This clonotype has ten or more counts. V is TRBV2 and J is TRBJ1-2, with D possibly being TRBD1 (5 bases). The germline gives CDR1 SNHLY, CDR2 FYNNEI. This CDR3 comprises 18 residues. The germline V and J ends were trimmed by 6 bases and 3 bases, with 26 bases remaining between them. CDR3: CASSEPRARGGGDYGYTF. The DNA for the CDR3 is TGTGCCAGCAGCGAACCCCGGGCCCGCGGGGGAGGGGACTATGGCTACACCTTC.